The present T cell receptor (beta chain) was sequenced within a study of radiotherapy plus CTLA-4 blockade in lung cancer. In the study overall: Disease control was seen in 25% to 40% of patients, objective responses in 18%.

The CDR3 is 15 residues long. Germline-derived CDR1 and CDR2 are MNHEY and SVGAGI. Losses at the gene ends were 7 bases for V and 4 bases for J; bases not matched to a gene: 6. On this clone: No antigen is known for it.

Findings of the study overall: Some TCR clones had been derived from tumors. These clones expanded in peripheral blood after radiotherapy plus ipilimumab.

TCRdb's table, derived via immunoSEQ multiplex PCR, lists solely in-frame clones and lacks some. The sample has some 52,000 clones, 65% to 80% seen once; the top ten hold roughly 3.2%. The receptor was isolated from a human donor with non-small cell lung cancer who had a partial response to radiotherapy plus ipilimumab. The J gene is TRBJ2-6, the V gene TRBV6-5; 8 nucleotides match TRBD1. Sequences were derived from peripheral blood, sampled from a patient treated with radiotherapy plus ipilimumab. The DNA for the CDR3 is TGTGCCAGCACCGCGACAGGGGCCGGGGCCAACGTCCTGACTTTC. It yields the protein CASTATGAGANVLTF.